This entry concerns a single TCR beta chain. This sample stems from a study of blood T cell repertoires in COVID-19. Measured with immunoSEQ multiplex PCR; TCRdb has only the in-frame clones, and not every one. The repertoire includes under 200,000 clones, 70% to 90% of them detected once, and about 0.72% sits in the top ten. The ends lost 5 bases at V and 5 bases at J; junction bases unmatched: 9. There are 14 residues in the CDR3. Germline V gene data show CDR1 as SGHRS and CDR2 as YFSETQ. The sequenced sample was peripheral blood. The clonotype was recovered from a woman in her 70s with acute or convalescent COVID-19. The chain is built from TRBV5-1 and TRBJ1-1, with 7 bases matching TRBD1. Here the CDR3 reads CASSLKGAETEAFF. The CDR3, as DNA: TGCGCCAGCAGTTTGAAGGGGGCTGAGACTGAAGCTTTCTTT.